The 20 T cell receptor beta chains below were found in one sample sequenced in a study of shared clonotypes between healthy human individuals. Naive CD8 isolation took CD45RO-negative cells positively selected for CCR7 and excluded terminally differentiated effector memory CD45RA+ cells. The assay was immunoSEQ multiplex PCR, and TCRdb's table has in-frame clones only and misses some. This sample has about 1,800,000 clones, with just under 95% found just once. The sample comprised naive CD8+ T cells sorted from blood. The source is a man younger than 35 in good health.

This chain joins TRBV4-1 and TRBJ1-1; D ambiguous. CDR3 length equals 15 residues. The V gene's germline CDR1 is MGHRA and CDR2 YSYEKL. The germline V and J ends were trimmed by 1 base and 6 bases, with 15 bases remaining between them. The CDR3 reads CASSQAPGVRAEAFF. The CDR3 coding sequence is TGCGCCAGCAGCCAAGCACCGGGTGTAAGGGCTGAAGCTTTCTTT.

The chain uses TRBV4-1 and TRBJ1-1; TRBD1 agrees at 7 bases. The CDR3 spans 17 residues. Germline assignment: CDR1 MGHRA and CDR2 YSYEKL. V shed 0 bases and J 0 bases; nucleotides not matched to a gene: 7. The CDR3 loop is CASSQEPGQRMNTEAFF. In nucleotides, the CDR3 is TGCGCCAGCAGCCAAGAACCGGGACAGAGAATGAACACTGAAGCTTTCTTT.

This clone was observed once. The chain combines TRBV6-6 with TRBJ1-3; no clear D gene. The germline V gene encodes CDR1 MNHNY and CDR2 SVGAGI (reference sequence). The V gene lost 2 bases and the J gene lost 0 bases, with 11 bases spanning the gap. The CDR3 consists of 16 residues. CDR3 amino acids: CASSYPSHNSGNTIYF. The DNA for the CDR3 is TGTGCCAGCAGTTACCCGTCCCATAACTCTGGAAACACCATATATTTT.

J is TRBJ2-3 and V is TRBV7-8; 8 nucleotides agree with TRBD2. After removal of 0 bases from V and 1 base from J, the junction contained 3 bases not matched to a gene. This CDR3 is 16 amino acids long. Germline values: CDR1 SGHVS, CDR2 FQNEAQ. CDR3 loop: CASSLAAGGGTDTQYF. The CDR3 DNA sequence: TGTGCCAGCAGCTTAGCGGCGGGAGGAGGCACAGATACGCAGTATTTT.

This rearrangement joins TRBV28 to TRBJ2-7; 8 bases fit TRBD2. The CDR3 extends over 16 amino acids. CDR1 is MDHEN and CDR2 is SYDVKM in the germline V gene. V trimming: 5 bases; J trimming: 2 bases; junction bases outside the gene matches: 11. The CDR3 nucleotides read TGTGCCAGCAGTACTAATACAGCGGGGGCCACCTACGAGCAGTACTTC. This codes for CASSTNTAGATYEQYF.

The chain employs TRBV28 and TRBJ2-3; D not resolved. CDR3 length: 16 residues. Deletions cut 2 bases from V and 1 base from J, with 13 bases between. The germline V gene has CDR1 MDHEN and CDR2 SYDVKM. CDR3 sequence (DNA): TGTGCCAGCAGTTTAAGGCTGCGTGAGGGCACAGATACGCAGTATTTT. Residues: CASSLRLREGTDTQYF.

About this clone itself: Other DNA sequences in this specimen translate into the identical CDR3. The chain employs TRBV13 and TRBJ2-7; D gene uncertain. The germline V and J ends were trimmed by 5 bases and 3 bases, with 11 bases remaining between them. Germline CDR1 PRHDT, CDR2 FYEKMQ (reference sequence). CDR3 size: 13 residues. Here the CDR3 reads CASSPGRDYEQYF. The DNA for the CDR3 is TGTGCCAGCAGCCCGGGCCGTGACTACGAGCAGTACTTC.

V usage is TRBV30 and J usage is TRBJ1-4; the D gene is possibly TRBD1 (5 bases). CDR3 length equals 15 residues. V was trimmed by 0 bases and J by 0 bases, leaving 8 bases between them. Germline values: CDR1 GTSNPN, CDR2 SVGIG (reference sequence). CDR3 amino acids: CAWSVVTATNEKLFF. CDR3 nucleotides: TGTGCCTGGAGTGTAGTGACAGCAACTAATGAAAAACTGTTTTTT.

As regards this clone: At the DNA level, this CDR3 is encoded by other sequences in the same sample as well. The chain joins TRBV5-1 to TRBJ2-7, with D perhaps TRBD2 (5 bases). This CDR3 comprises 16 residues. The germline V gene encodes CDR1 SGHRS and CDR2 YFSETQ. The germline V and J ends were trimmed by 0 bases and 0 bases, with 13 bases remaining between them. The CDR3 DNA is TGCGCCAGCAGCTTGGATCCGCGGGCTAGCTCCTACGAGCAGTACTTC. This translates into CASSLDPRASSYEQYF.

J is TRBJ2-7 and V is TRBV19; D remains ambiguous. CDR1 is LNHDA and CDR2 is SQIVND in the germline V gene (reference sequence). V shed 0 bases and J shed 1 base, with 7 bases lying between them. The CDR3 runs to 14 residues. Here the CDR3 reads CASSIDATSYEQYF. CDR3 nucleotide sequence: TGTGCCAGTAGTATAGATGCGACTTCCTACGAGCAGTACTTC.

Here the CDR3 DNA reads TGTGCCAGCAGCGTCCAAGCGGGAGCCTATGAGCAGTTCTTC. It yields the protein CASSVQAGAYEQFF. The chain joins TRBV11-2 to TRBJ2-1, with TRBD2 matching 8 bases. V dropped 5 bases and J dropped 8; count of bases not matched to a gene: 8. CDR1 is SGHAT, CDR2 FQNNGV, per germline. This CDR3 region has 14 residues.

Worth noting for this clone: A much larger clone differs by one base, so this may be a read error. Different DNA sequences within this sample yield the same CDR3. This chain links TRBV13 with TRBJ1-1; no clear D gene. CDR1 is PRHDT, CDR2 FYEKMQ, per germline (reference sequence). This CDR3 region has 13 residues. Trimming left V 1 base short and J 1 base short, with 4 bases between. The CDR3: CASSLVGNTEAFF. As DNA, the CDR3 is TGTGCCAGCAGCTTAGTGGGGAACACTGAAGCTTTCTTT. Full variable domain (outside the CDR3, taken from reference TRBV13 and TRBJ1-1): AAGVIQSPRHLIKEKRETATLKCYPIPRHDTVYWYQQGPGQDPQFLISFYEKMQSDKGSIPDRFSAQQFSDYHSELNMSSLELGDSALYFCASSLVGNTEAFFGQGTRLTVV.

This chain uses TRBV27 with TRBJ2-1; 8 bases are shared with TRBD2. This CDR3 contains 16 residues. CDR1 is MNHEY, CDR2 SMNVEV, per germline (reference sequence). V lost 0 bases, J lost 2 bases, and 3 bases stayed unmatched. The chain's CDR3 is CASSLSSGSAYNEQFF. In DNA, the CDR3 is TGTGCCAGCAGTTTATCCAGCGGGAGCGCCTACAATGAGCAGTTCTTC.

V is TRBV9 and J is TRBJ2-5, with D tentatively TRBD1 (6 bases). The CDR3 extends over 15 amino acids. The germline CDR1 and CDR2 sequences are SGDLS and YYNGEE. The V end lost 2 bases, the J end lost 0 bases, and 11 bases lay between the germline ends. CDR3 sequence reads: CASSVHGQHQETQYF. CDR3 bases: TGTGCCAGCAGCGTCCATGGACAGCACCAAGAGACCCAGTACTTC.

This clone was recorded only once. J is TRBJ1-4 and V is TRBV2; D is perhaps TRBD1 (6 bases). V was pared by 4 bases and J by 6 bases, with 18 bases between. CDR3 length equals 16 residues. Germline V gene sequence: CDR1 SNHLY, CDR2 FYNNEI. In nucleotides, the CDR3 is TGTGCCAGCAGTGCTCCTGGACAGTTTGAGGATGAAAAACTGTTTTTT. This sequence encodes CASSAPGQFEDEKLFF.

J is TRBJ1-2 and V is TRBV6-1; tentatively, D is TRBD1 (5 bases). There are 15 residues in the CDR3. Between the trimmed V and J ends, which lost 1 base and 8 bases, there was a span of 17 bases. Germline loops: CDR1 MNHNS, CDR2 SASEGT. CDR3 sequence: CASSEVGSGVEGYTF. The CDR3 region has the DNA TGTGCCAGCAGTGAAGTGGGCTCGGGGGTGGAAGGCTACACCTTC.

This chain connects TRBV11-2 to TRBJ1-6; D gene unclear. Trimming took off 0 bases at V and 6 bases at J, with 15 bases between the two ends. Germline CDR1 reads SGHAT; CDR2 reads FQNNGV. The length of the CDR3 is 17 residues. The CDR3 protein is CASSLDGPKSANSPLHF. Here the CDR3 DNA reads TGTGCCAGCAGCTTAGACGGTCCCAAATCTGCTAATTCACCCCTCCACTTT.

In its sample, this clone was seen a few times. The chain uses TRBV28 and TRBJ2-7; TRBD1 agrees at 10 bases. Germline V gives CDR1 MDHEN, CDR2 SYDVKM. The CDR3 is made up of 14 amino acids. Trimming removed 2 bases from V and 3 bases from J; junction bases left unmatched: 1. The CDR3 is CASSLRTGGYEQYF. The CDR3 bases are TGTGCCAGCAGTTTAAGGACAGGGGGCTACGAGCAGTACTTC.

The chain joins TRBV29-1 to TRBJ2-7, with D possibly called TRBD1 or TRBD2 (5 bases each). This CDR3 has 14 amino acids. Between the trimmed V and J ends, which lost 4 bases and 1 base, there was a span of 14 bases. Germline CDR1 and CDR2: SQVTM and ANQGSEA. The CDR3 protein is CSVGDPGRSYEQYF. The CDR3 DNA follows: TGCAGCGTTGGGGACCCTGGGCGTTCCTACGAGCAGTACTTC.

The CDR3 loop is CASSLAGEGSNEKLFF. The CDR3, as DNA: TGTGCCAGCAGTTTAGCGGGTGAGGGGTCTAATGAAAAACTGTTTTTT. The chain uses TRBV27 and TRBJ1-4, with D possibly being TRBD1 (5 bases). The germline V and J ends were trimmed by 2 bases and 3 bases, with 13 bases remaining between them. CDR1 and CDR2 from the germline V gene are MNHEY and SMNVEV (reference sequence). CDR3 length: 16 residues.